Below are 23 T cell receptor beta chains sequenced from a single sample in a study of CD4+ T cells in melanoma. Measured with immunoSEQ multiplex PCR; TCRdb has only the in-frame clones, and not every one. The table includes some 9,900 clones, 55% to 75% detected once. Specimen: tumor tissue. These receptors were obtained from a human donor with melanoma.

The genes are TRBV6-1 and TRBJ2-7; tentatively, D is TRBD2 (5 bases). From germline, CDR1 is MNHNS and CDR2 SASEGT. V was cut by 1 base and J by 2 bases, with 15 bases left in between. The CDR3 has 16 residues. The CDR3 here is CASSEGFGSRAYEQYF. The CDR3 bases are TGTGCCAGCAGTGAAGGTTTTGGTTCGAGGGCCTACGAGCAGTACTTC.

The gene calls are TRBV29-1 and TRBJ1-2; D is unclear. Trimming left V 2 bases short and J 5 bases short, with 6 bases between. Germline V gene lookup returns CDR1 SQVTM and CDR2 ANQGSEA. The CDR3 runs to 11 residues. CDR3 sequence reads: CSVERVYGYTF. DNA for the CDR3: TGCAGCGTTGAAAGGGTTTATGGCTACACCTTC.

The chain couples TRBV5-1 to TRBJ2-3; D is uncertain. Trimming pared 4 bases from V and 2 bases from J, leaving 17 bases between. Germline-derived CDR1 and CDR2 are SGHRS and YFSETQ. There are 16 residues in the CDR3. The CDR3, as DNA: TGCGCCAGCAGCCCAGGATTTTCCACTGACACAGATACGCAGTATTTT. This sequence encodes CASSPGFSTDTDTQYF. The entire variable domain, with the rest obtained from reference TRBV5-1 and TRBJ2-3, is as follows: KAGVTQTPRYLIKTRGQQVTLSCSPISGHRSVSWYQQTPGQGLQFLFEYFSETQRNKGNFPGRFSGRQFSNSRSEMNVSTLELGDSALYLCASSPGFSTDTDTQYFGPGTRLTVL.

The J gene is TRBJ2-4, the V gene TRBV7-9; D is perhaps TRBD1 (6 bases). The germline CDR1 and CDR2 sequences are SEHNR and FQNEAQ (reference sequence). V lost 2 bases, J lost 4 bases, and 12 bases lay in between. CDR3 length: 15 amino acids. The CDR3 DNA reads TGTGCCAGCAGCTTAACCCAGGGGACGAAAAACATTCAGTACTTC. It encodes CASSLTQGTKNIQYF.

The CDR3 is CASSPQPAGAALRKTQYF. CDR3 sequence (DNA): TGCGCCAGCAGCCCCCAACCAGCGGGGGCCGCCCTTAGGAAGACCCAGTACTTC. The chain joins TRBV5-1 to TRBJ2-5; 8 positions agree with TRBD2. Germline V lookup: CDR1 SGHRS, CDR2 YFSETQ. CDR3 length: 18 residues. V lost 4 bases, J lost 6 bases, and 20 bases stayed unmatched. The complete variable domain, with remaining parts taken from reference TRBV5-1 and TRBJ2-5, reads KAGVTQTPRYLIKTRGQQVTLSCSPISGHRSVSWYQQTPGQGLQFLFEYFSETQRNKGNFPGRFSGRQFSNSRSEMNVSTLELGDSALYLCASSPQPAGAALRKTQYFGPGTRLLVL.

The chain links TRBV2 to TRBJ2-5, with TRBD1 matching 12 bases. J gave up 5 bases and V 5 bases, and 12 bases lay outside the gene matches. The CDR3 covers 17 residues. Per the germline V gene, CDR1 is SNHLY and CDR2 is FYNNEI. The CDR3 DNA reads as TGTGCCAGCAGTCCTTCTCCCGGGACAGGGGGCAGGGAGACCCAGTACTTC. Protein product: CASSPSPGTGGRETQYF.

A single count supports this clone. In DNA, the CDR3 is TGTGCCAGCAGCTTTTCGGGGGCTAGGGAGACCCAGTACTTC. This encodes CASSFSGARETQYF. The gene calls are TRBV5-4 and TRBJ2-5; D might be TRBD1 or TRBD2, each matching 6 bases. Germline V lookup: CDR1 SGHNT, CDR2 YYREEE (reference sequence). The CDR3 is 14 amino acids. The ends were cut back, 2 bases at V and 5 bases at J, with 13 bases in the middle.

CDR3 amino acids: CASSDPRGIYYNSPLHF. The CDR3 nucleotides are TGTGCCAGCAGTGATCCCAGAGGGATCTACTATAATTCACCCCTCCACTTT. The rearrangement joins TRBV6-1 to TRBJ1-6, with no clear D. This CDR3 has 17 amino acids. Germline V CDR1 and CDR2: MNHNS, SASEGT. Trimming cost V 3 bases and J 3 bases, with 15 bases left between them.

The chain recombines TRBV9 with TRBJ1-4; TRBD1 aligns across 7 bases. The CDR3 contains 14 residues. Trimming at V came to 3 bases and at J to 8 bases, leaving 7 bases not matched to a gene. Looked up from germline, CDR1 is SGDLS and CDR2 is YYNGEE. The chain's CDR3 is CASSGRQGAEKLFF. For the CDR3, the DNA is TGTGCCAGCAGCGGACGACAGGGAGCCGAAAAACTGTTTTTT.

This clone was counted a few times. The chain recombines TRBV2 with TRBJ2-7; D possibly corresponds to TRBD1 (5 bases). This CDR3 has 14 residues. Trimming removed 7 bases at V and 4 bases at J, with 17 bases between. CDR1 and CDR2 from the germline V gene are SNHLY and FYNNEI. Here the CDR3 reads CASIGAAGAYEQYF. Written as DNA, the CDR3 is TGTGCCAGCATTGGGGCAGCTGGGGCTTACGAGCAGTACTTC.

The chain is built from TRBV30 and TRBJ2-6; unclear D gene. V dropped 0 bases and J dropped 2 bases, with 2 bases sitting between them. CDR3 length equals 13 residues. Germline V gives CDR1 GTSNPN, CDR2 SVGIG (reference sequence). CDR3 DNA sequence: TGTGCCTGGAGTGTACCTGGGGCCAACGTCCTGACTTTC. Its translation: CAWSVPGANVLTF.

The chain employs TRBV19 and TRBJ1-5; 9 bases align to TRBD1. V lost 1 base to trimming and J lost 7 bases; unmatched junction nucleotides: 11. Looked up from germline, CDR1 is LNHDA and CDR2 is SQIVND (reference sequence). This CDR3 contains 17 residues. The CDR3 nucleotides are TGTGCCAGTAGTATAGGACTGGGACAGGGTAAGTCCCAGCCCCAGCATTTT. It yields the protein CASSIGLGQGKSQPQHF.

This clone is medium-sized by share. CDR3 in DNA: TGTGCCAGCAGCCCTAGCCATGGAAACACCATATATTTT. Translation gives CASSPSHGNTIYF. V is TRBV5-4 and J is TRBJ1-3, with unresolved D. Germline CDR1 SGHNT, CDR2 YYREEE (reference sequence). V was pared by 4 bases and J by 3 bases, with 8 bases between. The CDR3 has 13 residues.

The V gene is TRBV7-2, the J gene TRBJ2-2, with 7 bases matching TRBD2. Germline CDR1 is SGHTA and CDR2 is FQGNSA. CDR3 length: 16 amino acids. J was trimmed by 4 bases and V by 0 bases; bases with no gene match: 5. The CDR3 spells CASSLALRGVTGELFF. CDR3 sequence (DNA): TGTGCCAGCAGCTTAGCGCTCCGGGGGGTCACCGGGGAGCTGTTTTTT.

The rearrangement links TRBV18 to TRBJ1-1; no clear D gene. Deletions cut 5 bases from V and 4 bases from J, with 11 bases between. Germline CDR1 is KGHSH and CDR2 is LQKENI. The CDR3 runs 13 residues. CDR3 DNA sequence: TGTGCCAGCTCAGGTTGGGGTGGCACTGAAGCTTTCTTT. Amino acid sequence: CASSGWGGTEAFF.

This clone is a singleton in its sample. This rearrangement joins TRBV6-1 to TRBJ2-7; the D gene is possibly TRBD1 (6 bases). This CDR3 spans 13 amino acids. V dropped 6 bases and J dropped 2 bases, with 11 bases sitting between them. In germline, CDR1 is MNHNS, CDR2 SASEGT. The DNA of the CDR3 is TGTGCCAGCAGCGACAGGCTAACCTACGAGCAGTACTTC. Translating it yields CASSDRLTYEQYF.

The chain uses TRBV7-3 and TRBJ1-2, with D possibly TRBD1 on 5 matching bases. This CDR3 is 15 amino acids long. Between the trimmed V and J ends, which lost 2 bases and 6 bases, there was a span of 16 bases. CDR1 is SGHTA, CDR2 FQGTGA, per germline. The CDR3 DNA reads TGTGCCAGCAGCTTACAGGGAGGGATGAGGCATGGCTACACCTTC. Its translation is CASSLQGGMRHGYTF.

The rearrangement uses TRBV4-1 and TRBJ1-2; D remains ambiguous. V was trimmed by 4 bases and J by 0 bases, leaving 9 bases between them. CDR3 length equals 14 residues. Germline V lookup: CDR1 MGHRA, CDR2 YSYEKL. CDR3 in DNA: TGCGCCAGCAGCCCGACCAGAACTAACTATGGCTACACCTTC. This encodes CASSPTRTNYGYTF.

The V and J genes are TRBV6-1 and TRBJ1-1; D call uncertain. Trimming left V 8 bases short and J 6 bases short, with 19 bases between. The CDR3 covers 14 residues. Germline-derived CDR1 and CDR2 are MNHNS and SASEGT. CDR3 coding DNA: TGTGCCAGCTATAAGGGTTGGAACTCGGCTGAAGCTTTCTTT. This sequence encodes CASYKGWNSAEAFF.

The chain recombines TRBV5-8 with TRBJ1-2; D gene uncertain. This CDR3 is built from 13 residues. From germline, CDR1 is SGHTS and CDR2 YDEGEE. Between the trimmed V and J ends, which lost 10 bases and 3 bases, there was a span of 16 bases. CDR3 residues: CAGSSRIDYGYTF. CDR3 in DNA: TGTGCCGGATCCTCTAGGATCGACTATGGCTACACCTTC.

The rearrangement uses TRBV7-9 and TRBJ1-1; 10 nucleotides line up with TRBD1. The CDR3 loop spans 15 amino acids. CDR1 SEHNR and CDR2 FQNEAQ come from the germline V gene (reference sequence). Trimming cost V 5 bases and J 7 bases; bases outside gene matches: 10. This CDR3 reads CASSRVRTGGFEAFF. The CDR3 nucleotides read TGTGCCAGCAGCCGTGTCCGGACAGGGGGATTTGAAGCTTTCTTT.

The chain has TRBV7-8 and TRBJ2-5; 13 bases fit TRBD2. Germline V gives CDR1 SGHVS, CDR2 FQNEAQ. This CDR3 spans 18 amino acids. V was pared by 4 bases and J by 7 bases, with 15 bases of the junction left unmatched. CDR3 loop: CASSSQHKTSGGSRTQYF. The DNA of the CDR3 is TGTGCCAGCAGCTCCCAACACAAGACTAGCGGGGGGTCGAGGACCCAGTACTTC.

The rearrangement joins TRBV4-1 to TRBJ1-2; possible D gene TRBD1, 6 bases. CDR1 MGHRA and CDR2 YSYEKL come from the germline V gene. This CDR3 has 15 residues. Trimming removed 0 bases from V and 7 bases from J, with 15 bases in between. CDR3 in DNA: TGCGCCAGCAGCCAAGAGGTCGGGCAGGGGTTTGGCTACACCTTC. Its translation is CASSQEVGQGFGYTF.